This entry features one T cell receptor (beta chain) sequence. Its target is not known. The sample comes from a study of monozygotic twins with inflammatory bowel disease. Study-level findings and limits: The study found lower TCRbeta diversity (inverse Simpson) in IBD patients than in healthy co-twins.

Using the 5' RACE reads, TCRdb records one entry per CDR3 protein without DNA. This sample carries roughly 150,000 distinct CDR3 sequences, with about 2.7% going to the ten biggest clones. Germline loops: CDR1 MNHEY, CDR2 SVGAGI. CDR3 length equals 14 residues. This chain links TRBV6-5 with TRBJ2-1; there is no DNA to check the TCRdb D call of TRBD2. Sample: blood. The clonotype originates from a human donor with ulcerative colitis or Crohn's disease, or a healthy co-twin of an affected twin (not recorded which). The CDR3 reads CASSSSGRYNEQFF.